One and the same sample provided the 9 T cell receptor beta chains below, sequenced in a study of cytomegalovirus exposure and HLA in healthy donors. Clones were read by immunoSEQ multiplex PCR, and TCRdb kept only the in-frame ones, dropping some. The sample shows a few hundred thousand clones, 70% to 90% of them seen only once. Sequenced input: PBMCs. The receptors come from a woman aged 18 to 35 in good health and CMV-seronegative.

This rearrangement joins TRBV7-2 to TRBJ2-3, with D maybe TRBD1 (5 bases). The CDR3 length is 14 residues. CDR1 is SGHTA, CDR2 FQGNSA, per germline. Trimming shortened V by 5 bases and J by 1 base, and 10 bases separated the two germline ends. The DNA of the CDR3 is TGTGCCAGCAGCCGACAGTCGGGCACAGATACGCAGTATTTT. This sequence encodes CASSRQSGTDTQYF. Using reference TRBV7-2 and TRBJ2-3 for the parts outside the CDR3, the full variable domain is GAGVSQSPSNKVTEKGKDVELRCDPISGHTALYWYRQSLGQGLEFLIYFQGNSAPDKSGLPSDRFSAERTGGSVSTLTIQRTQQEDSAVYLCASSRQSGTDTQYFGPGTRLTVL.

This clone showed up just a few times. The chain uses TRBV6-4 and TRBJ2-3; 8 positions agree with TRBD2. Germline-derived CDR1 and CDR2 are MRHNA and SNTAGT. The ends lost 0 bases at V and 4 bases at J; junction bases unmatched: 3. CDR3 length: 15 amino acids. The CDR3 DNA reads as TGTGCCAGCAGTGACTCCCAGCGGGGGTCAGATACGCAGTATTTT. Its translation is CASSDSQRGSDTQYF.

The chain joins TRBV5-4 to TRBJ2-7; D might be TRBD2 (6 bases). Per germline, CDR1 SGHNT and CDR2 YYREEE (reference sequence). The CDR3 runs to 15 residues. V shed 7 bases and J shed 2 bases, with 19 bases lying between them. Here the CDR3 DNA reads TGTGCCAGCGGACCCCTAGCGCGATTCCCCTACGAGCAGTACTTC. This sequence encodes CASGPLARFPYEQYF. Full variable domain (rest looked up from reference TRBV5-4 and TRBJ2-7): ETGVTQSPTHLIKTRGQQVTLRCSSQSGHNTVSWYQQALGQGPQFIFQYYREEENGRGNFPPRFSGLQFPNYSSELNVNALELDDSALYLCASGPLARFPYEQYFGPGTRLTVT.

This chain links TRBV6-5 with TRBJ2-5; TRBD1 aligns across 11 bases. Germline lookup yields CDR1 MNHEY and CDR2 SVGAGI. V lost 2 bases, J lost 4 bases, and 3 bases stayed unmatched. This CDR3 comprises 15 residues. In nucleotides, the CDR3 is TGTGCCAGCAGTTACAGGACAGGGGGCTCAGAGACCCAGTACTTC. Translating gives CASSYRTGGSETQYF.

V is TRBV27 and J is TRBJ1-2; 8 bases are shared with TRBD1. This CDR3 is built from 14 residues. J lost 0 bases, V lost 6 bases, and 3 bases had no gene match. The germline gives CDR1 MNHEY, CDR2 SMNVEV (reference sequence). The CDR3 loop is CASRQGAANYGYTF. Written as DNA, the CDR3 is TGTGCCAGCAGGCAGGGGGCAGCTAACTATGGCTACACCTTC.

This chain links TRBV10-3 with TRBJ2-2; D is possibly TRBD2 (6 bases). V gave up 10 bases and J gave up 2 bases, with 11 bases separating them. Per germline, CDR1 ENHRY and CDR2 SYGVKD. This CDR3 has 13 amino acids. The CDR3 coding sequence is TGTGCCACGCGGGGCTCAAACACCGGGGAGCTGTTTTTT. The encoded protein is CATRGSNTGELFF.

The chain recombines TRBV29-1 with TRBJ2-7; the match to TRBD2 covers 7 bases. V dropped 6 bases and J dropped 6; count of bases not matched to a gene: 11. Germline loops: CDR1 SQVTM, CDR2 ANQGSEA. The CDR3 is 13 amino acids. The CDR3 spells CSVGSGGLLEQYF. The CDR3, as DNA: TGCAGCGTGGGATCGGGGGGTCTGCTCGAGCAGTACTTC.

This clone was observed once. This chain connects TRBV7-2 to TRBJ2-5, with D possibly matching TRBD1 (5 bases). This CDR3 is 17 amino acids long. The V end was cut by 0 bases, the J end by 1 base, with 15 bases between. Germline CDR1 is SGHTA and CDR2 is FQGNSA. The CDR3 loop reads CASSLAARQTIQETQYF. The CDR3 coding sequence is TGTGCCAGCAGCTTAGCAGCACGACAGACAATCCAAGAGACCCAGTACTTC.

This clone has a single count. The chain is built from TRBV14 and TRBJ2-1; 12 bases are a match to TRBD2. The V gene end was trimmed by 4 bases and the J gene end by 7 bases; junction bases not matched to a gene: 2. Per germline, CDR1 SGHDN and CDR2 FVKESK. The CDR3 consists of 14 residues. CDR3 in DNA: TGTGCCAGCAGCCGGCTAGCGGGAGGGAATGAGCAGTTCTTC. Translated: CASSRLAGGNEQFF.